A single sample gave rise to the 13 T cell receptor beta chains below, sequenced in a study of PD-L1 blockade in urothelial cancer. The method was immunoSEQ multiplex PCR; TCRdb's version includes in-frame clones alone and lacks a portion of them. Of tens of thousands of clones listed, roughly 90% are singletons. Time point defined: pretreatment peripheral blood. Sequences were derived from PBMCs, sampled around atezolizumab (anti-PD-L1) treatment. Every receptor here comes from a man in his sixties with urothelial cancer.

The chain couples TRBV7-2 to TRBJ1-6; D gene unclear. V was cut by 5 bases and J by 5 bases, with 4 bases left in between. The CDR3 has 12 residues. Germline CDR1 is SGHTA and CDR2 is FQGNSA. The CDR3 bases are TGTGCCAGCAGCCTAAATAATTCACCCCTCCACTTT. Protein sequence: CASSLNNSPLHF.

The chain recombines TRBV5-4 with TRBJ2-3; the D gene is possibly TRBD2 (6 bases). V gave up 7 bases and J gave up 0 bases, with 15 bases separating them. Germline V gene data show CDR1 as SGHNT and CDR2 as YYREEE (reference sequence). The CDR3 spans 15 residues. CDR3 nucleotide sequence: TGTGCCAGCGGGGGGATGTCTGTTAGCACAGATACGCAGTATTTT. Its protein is CASGGMSVSTDTQYF.

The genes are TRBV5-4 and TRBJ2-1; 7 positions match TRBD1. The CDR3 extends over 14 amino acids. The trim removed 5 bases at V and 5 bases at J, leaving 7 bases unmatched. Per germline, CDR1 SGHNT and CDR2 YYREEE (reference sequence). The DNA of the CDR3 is TGTGCCAGCAGTTATGCCGGACAGGACAATGAGCAGTTCTTC. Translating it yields CASSYAGQDNEQFF. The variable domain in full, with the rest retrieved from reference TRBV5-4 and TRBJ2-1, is ETGVTQSPTHLIKTRGQQVTLRCSSQSGHNTVSWYQQALGQGPQFIFQYYREEENGRGNFPPRFSGLQFPNYSSELNVNALELDDSALYLCASSYAGQDNEQFFGPGTRLTVL.

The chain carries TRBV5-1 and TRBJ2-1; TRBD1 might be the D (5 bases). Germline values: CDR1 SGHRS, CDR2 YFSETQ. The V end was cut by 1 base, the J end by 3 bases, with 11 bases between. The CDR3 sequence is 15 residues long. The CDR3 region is CASSLYQGDYNEQFF. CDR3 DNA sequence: TGCGCCAGCAGCTTGTACCAGGGTGACTACAATGAGCAGTTCTTC. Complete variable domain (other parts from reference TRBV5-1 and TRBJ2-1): KAGVTQTPRYLIKTRGQQVTLSCSPISGHRSVSWYQQTPGQGLQFLFEYFSETQRNKGNFPGRFSGRQFSNSRSEMNVSTLELGDSALYLCASSLYQGDYNEQFFGPGTRLTVL.

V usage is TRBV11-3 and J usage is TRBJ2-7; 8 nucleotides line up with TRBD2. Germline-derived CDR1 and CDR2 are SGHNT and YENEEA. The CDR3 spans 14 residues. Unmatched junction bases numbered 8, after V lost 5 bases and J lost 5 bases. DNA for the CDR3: TGTGCCAGCAGCGATAGATCGACTAGCGACGAGCAGTACTTC. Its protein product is CASSDRSTSDEQYF.

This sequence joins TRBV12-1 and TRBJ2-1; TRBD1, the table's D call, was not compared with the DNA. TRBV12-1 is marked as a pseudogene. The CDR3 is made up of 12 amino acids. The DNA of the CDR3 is TGTGCCAGCAGCCCCAGGATGAATGAGCAGTTCTTC. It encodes CASSPRMNEQFF.

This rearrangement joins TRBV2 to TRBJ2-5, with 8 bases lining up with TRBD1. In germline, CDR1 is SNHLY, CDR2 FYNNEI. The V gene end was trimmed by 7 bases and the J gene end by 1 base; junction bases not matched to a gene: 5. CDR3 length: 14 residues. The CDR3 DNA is TGTGCCAGCAAGGGACAGGAAATCCAAGAGACCCAGTACTTC. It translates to CASKGQEIQETQYF.

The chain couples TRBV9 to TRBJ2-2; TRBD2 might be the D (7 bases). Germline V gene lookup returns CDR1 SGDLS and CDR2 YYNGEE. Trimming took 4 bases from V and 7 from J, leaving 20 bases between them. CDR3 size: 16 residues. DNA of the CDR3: TGTGCCAGCAGCCCCAGAGGGGGGGGTGGCATCGGGGAGCTGTTTTTT. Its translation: CASSPRGGGGIGELFF.

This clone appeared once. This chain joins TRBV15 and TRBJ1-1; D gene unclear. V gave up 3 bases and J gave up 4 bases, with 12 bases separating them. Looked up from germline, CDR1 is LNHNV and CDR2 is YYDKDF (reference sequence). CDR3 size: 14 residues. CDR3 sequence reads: CATSSAGLSTEAFF. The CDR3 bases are TGTGCCACCAGCAGCGCGGGGTTGAGCACTGAAGCTTTCTTT. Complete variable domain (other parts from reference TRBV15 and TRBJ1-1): DAMVIQNPRYQVTQFGKPVTLSCSQTLNHNVMYWYQQKSSQAPKLLFHYYDKDFNNEADTPDNFQSRRPNTSFCFLDIRSPGLGDTAMYLCATSSAGLSTEAFFGQGTRLTVV.

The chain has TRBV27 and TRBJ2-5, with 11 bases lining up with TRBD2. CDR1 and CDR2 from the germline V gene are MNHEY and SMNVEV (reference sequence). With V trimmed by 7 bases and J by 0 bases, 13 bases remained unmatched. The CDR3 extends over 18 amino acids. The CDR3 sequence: CASTALFPGLADQETQYF. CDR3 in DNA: TGTGCCAGCACCGCCCTCTTTCCGGGACTAGCGGACCAAGAGACCCAGTACTTC.

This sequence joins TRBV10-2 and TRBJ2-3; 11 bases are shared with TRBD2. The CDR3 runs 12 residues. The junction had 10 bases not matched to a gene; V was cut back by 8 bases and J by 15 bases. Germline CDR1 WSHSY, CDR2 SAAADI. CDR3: CASRPGLAGGYF. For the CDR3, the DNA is TGCGCCAGCCGCCCTGGGCTAGCGGGAGGATATTTT.

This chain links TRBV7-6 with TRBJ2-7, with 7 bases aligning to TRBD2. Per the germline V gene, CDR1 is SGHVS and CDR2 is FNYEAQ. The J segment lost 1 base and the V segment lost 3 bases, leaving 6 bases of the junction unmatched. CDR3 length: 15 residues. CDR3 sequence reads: CASSLGGTRSYEQYF. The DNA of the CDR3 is TGTGCCAGCAGCTTGGGGGGGACGAGGTCCTACGAGCAGTACTTC. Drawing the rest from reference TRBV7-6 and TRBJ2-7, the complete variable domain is GAGVSQSPRYKVTKRGQDVALRCDPISGHVSLYWYRQALGQGPEFLTYFNYEAQQDKSGLPNDRFSAERPEGSISTLTIQRTEQRDSAMYRCASSLGGTRSYEQYFGPGTRLTVT.

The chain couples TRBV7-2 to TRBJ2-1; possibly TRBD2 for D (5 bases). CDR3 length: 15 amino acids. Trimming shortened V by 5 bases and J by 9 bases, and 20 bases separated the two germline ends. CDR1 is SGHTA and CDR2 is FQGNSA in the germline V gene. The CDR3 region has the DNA TGTGCCAGCAGCAAATCCAGGCTGGAGAGGGCTGAGCAGTTCTTC. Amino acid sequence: CASSKSRLERAEQFF.